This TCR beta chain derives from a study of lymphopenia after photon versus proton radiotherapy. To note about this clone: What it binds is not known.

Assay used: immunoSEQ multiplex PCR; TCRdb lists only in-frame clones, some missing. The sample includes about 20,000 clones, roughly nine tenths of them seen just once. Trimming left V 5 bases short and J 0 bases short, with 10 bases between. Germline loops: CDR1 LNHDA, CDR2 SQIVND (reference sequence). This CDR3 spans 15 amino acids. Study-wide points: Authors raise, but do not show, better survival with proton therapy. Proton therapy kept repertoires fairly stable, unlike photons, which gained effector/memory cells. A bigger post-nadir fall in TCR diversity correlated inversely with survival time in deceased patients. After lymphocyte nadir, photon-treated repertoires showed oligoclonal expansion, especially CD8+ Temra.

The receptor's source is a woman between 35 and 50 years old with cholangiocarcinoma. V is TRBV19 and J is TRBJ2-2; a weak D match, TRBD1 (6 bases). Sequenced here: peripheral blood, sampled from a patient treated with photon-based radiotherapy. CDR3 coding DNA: TGTGCCAGTAGTTCTAGGACAGCGAACACCGGGGAGCTGTTTTTT. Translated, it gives CASSSRTANTGELFF.